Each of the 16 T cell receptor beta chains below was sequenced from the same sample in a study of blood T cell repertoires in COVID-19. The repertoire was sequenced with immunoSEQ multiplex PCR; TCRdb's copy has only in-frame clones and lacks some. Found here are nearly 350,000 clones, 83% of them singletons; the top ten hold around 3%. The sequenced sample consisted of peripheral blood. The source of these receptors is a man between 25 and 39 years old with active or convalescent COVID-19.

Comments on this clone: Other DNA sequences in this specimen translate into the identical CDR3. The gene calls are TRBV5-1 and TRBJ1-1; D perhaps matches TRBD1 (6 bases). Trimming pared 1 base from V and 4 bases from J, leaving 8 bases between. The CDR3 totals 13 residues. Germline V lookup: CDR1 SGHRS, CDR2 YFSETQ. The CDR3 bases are TGCGCCAGCAGCTTGAGGGGGGGCACTGAAGCTTTCTTT. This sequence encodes CASSLRGGTEAFF.

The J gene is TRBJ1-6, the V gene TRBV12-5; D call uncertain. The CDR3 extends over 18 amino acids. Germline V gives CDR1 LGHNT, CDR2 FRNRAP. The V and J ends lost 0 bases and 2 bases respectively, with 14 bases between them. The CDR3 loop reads CASGLVLRPSPYNSPLHF. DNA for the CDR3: TGTGCTAGTGGTTTGGTATTGAGGCCTTCACCCTATAATTCACCCCTCCACTTT. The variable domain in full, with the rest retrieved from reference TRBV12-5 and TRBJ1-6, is DARVTQTPRHKVTEMGQEVTMRCQPILGHNTVFWYRQTMMQGLELLAYFRNRAPLDDSGMPKDRFSAEMPDATLATLKIQPSEPRDSAVYFCASGLVLRPSPYNSPLHFGNGTRLTVT.

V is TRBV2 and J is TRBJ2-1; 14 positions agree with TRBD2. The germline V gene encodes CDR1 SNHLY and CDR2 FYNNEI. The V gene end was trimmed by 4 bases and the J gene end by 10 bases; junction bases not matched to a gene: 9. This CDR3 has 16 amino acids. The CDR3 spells CASSGLTSGRAEEQFF. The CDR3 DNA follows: TGTGCCAGCAGTGGGTTGACTAGCGGGAGGGCTGAAGAGCAGTTCTTC.

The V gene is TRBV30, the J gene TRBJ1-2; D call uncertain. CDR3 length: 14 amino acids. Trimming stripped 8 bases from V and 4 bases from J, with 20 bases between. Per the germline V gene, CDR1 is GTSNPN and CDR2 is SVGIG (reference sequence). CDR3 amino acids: CASPLRGESYGYTF. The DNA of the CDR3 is TGTGCCAGCCCCCTCCGGGGTGAGAGCTATGGCTACACCTTC.

In nucleotides, the CDR3 is TGCGCCAGCAGTCAGGGGACTAGCGGGGGATTCACCGGGGAGCTGTTTTTT. This encodes CASSQGTSGGFTGELFF. The rearrangement uses TRBV23-1 and TRBJ2-2; TRBD2 matches at 14 bases. TRBV23-1 is an ORF, with its function uncertain. Trimming removed 3 bases from V and 4 bases from J; junction bases left unmatched: 4. The CDR3 runs to 17 residues.

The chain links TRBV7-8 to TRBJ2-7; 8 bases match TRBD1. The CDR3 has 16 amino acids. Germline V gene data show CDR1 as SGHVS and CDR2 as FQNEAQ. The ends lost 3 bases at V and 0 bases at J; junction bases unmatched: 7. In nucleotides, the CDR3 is TGTGCCAGCAGCTTGACAGGGGCGGGGAGCTCCTACGAGCAGTACTTC. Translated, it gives CASSLTGAGSSYEQYF.

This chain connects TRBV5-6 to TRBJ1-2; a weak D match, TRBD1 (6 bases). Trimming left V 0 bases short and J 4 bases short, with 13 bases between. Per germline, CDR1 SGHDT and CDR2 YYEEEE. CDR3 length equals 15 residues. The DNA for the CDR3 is TGTGCCAGCAGCTTGGCAGCGGGGGGCGGCTATGGCTACACCTTC. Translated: CASSLAAGGGYGYTF.

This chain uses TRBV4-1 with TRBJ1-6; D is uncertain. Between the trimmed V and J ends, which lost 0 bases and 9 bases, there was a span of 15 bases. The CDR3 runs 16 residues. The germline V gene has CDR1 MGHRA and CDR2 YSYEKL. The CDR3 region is CASSQDLVQRGSPLHF. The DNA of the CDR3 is TGCGCCAGCAGCCAAGATTTGGTACAACGGGGTTCACCCCTCCACTTT.

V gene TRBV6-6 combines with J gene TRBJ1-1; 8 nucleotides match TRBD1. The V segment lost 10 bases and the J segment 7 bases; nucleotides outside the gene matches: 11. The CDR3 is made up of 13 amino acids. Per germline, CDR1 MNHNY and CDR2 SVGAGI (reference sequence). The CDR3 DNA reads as TGTGCCAACGGACAGGGAGTACGTGGTGAAGCTTTCTTT. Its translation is CANGQGVRGEAFF.

The CDR3 protein is CASSSQGLGRNEQFF. The CDR3, as DNA: TGTGCCAGCAGCTCTCAGGGGCTGGGTCGCAATGAGCAGTTCTTC. The chain has TRBV7-3 and TRBJ2-1, with a possible D match to TRBD1 (6 bases). Trimming took off 4 bases at V and 6 bases at J, with 16 bases between the two ends. From germline, CDR1 is SGHTA and CDR2 FQGTGA. The CDR3 sequence is 15 residues long.

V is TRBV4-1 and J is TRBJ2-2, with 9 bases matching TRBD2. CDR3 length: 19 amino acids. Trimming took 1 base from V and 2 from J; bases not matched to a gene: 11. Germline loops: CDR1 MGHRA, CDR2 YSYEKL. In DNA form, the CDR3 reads TGCGCCAGCAGCCAAGGGGTCGGGACTAGCCGGCGTAACACCGGGGAGCTGTTTTTT. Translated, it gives CASSQGVGTSRRNTGELFF.

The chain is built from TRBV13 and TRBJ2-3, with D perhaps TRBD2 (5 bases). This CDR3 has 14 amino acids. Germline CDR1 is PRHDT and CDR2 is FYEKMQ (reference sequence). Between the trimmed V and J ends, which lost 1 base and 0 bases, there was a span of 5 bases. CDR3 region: CASSLAGSTDTQYF. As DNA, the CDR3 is TGTGCCAGCAGCTTAGCGGGGAGCACAGATACGCAGTATTTT. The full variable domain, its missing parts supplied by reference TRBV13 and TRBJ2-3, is AAGVIQSPRHLIKEKRETATLKCYPIPRHDTVYWYQQGPGQDPQFLISFYEKMQSDKGSIPDRFSAQQFSDYHSELNMSSLELGDSALYFCASSLAGSTDTQYFGPGTRLTVL.

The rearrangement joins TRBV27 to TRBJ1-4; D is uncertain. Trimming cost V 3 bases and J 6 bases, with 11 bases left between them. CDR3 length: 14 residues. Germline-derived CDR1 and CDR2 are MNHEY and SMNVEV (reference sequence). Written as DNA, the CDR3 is TGTGCCAGCAGTTTTAGAGGCCTCGATGAAAAACTGTTTTTT. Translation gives CASSFRGLDEKLFF.

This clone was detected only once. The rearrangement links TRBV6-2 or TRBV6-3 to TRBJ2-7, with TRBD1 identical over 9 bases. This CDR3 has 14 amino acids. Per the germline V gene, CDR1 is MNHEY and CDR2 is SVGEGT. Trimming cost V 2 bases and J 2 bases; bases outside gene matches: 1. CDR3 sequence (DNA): TGTGCCAGCAGTTACGACAGGGGGACCTACGAGCAGTACTTC. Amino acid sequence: CASSYDRGTYEQYF.

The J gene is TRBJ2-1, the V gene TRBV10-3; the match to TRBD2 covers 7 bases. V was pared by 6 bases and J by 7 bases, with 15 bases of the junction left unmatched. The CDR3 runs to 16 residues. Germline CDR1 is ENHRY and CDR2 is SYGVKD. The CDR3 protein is CAISGSGSTRGNEQFF. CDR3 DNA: TGTGCCATCAGCGGTAGCGGGTCTACACGGGGAAATGAGCAGTTCTTC.

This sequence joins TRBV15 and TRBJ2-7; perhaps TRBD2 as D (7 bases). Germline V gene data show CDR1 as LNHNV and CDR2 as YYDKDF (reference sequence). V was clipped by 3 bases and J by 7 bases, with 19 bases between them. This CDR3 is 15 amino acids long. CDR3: CATSSFWAGAREQYF. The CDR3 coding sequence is TGTGCCACCAGCAGCTTTTGGGCGGGGGCGAGGGAGCAGTACTTC.